These 29 T cell receptor beta chains share one sample of origin, sequenced in a study of shared clonotypes between healthy human individuals. Assay used: immunoSEQ multiplex PCR; TCRdb lists only in-frame clones, some missing. The data contain over a million clones, approximately 98% of them seen just once; the ten biggest clones take up roughly 0.4%. The material sequenced was naive CD4+ T cells sorted from blood. This sample's subset: CD45RA+ positively selected. The receptors shown here come from a man aged 25 to 40 in good health.

This sequence joins TRBV5-8 and TRBJ1-3, with D tentatively TRBD1 (6 bases). The V gene lost 2 bases and the J gene lost 2 bases, with 8 bases spanning the gap. CDR3 length: 14 residues. Germline V gives CDR1 SGHTS, CDR2 YDEGEE. The CDR3 sequence: CASSLGQTGNTIYF. CDR3 DNA: TGTGCCAGCAGCTTAGGACAGACTGGAAACACCATATATTTT.

This clone was observed once. For the CDR3, the DNA is TGTGCCAGCAGCAACCTCCAGGGTCAGCCCCAGCATTTT. Residues: CASSNLQGQPQHF. This chain joins TRBV7-6 and TRBJ1-5, with a weak D call TRBD1 (5 bases). Germline CDR1 reads SGHVS; CDR2 reads FNYEAQ. Trimming pared 5 bases from V and 6 bases from J, leaving 11 bases between. The CDR3 contains 13 residues.

The V call is TRBV7-3, the J call TRBJ1-3, with D hard to call. The CDR3 totals 12 residues. Deletions cut 4 bases from V and 9 bases from J, with 10 bases between. Germline values: CDR1 SGHTA, CDR2 FQGTGA. In nucleotides, the CDR3 is TGTGCCAGCAGCTCCGACGGTACCACCATATATTTT. Translated, it gives CASSSDGTTIYF.

Concerning this clone itself: At the DNA level, this CDR3 is encoded by other sequences in the same sample as well. This chain joins TRBV28 and TRBJ1-5; D remains unclear. The CDR3 sequence is 12 residues long. Trimming took off 1 base at V and 6 bases at J, with 4 bases between the two ends. CDR1 is MDHEN and CDR2 is SYDVKM in the germline V gene. The CDR3 nucleotides are TGTGCCAGCAGTTTATCGGTTCAGCCCCAGCATTTT. Protein product: CASSLSVQPQHF.

J is TRBJ1-4 and V is TRBV18; 9 bases line up with TRBD1. The V segment lost 4 bases and the J segment 7 bases; nucleotides outside the gene matches: 10. The CDR3 is made up of 16 amino acids. In germline, CDR1 is KGHSH, CDR2 LQKENI. For the CDR3, the DNA is TGTGCCAGCTCACTTAAACCGGGACAGGGAGGTGAAAAACTGTTTTTT. Residues: CASSLKPGQGGEKLFF.

The chain joins TRBV2 to TRBJ1-1, with D maybe TRBD1 (5 bases). V was pared by 3 bases and J by 7 bases, with 12 bases between. This CDR3 contains 13 residues. Germline V gene data show CDR1 as SNHLY and CDR2 as FYNNEI. CDR3 nucleotide sequence: TGTGCCAGCAGTGAGGAGGGGACGCTTGAAGCTTTCTTT. This gives the protein CASSEEGTLEAFF.

The chain carries TRBV5-1 and TRBJ2-5; tentatively, D is TRBD1 (5 bases). Trimming stripped 6 bases from V and 0 bases from J, with 9 bases between. Looked up from germline, CDR1 is SGHRS and CDR2 is YFSETQ. This CDR3 comprises 13 residues. The CDR3 bases are TGCGCCAGCACCTCAGGGAACCAAGAGACCCAGTACTTC. As protein: CASTSGNQETQYF.

The chain is built from TRBV9 and TRBJ1-3; D unresolved. The CDR3 is 15 amino acids. CDR1 and CDR2 (germline): SGDLS, YYNGEE. V lost 0 bases to trimming and J lost 0 bases, with 7 bases between them. CDR3 loop: CASSVAPNSGNTIYF. The CDR3, as DNA: TGTGCCAGCAGCGTAGCCCCAAACTCTGGAAACACCATATATTTT.

The V and J genes are TRBV7-2 and TRBJ2-1, with D perhaps assigned TRBD1 or TRBD2 (5 bases each). CDR1 and CDR2 from the germline V gene are SGHTA and FQGNSA. The V end lost 5 bases, the J end lost 1 base, and 18 bases lay between the germline ends. This CDR3 has 17 residues. The CDR3: CASSPRGWGSSYNEQFF. CDR3 DNA sequence: TGTGCCAGCAGCCCTCGGGGTTGGGGGAGTTCCTACAATGAGCAGTTCTTC.

The V gene is TRBV28, the J gene TRBJ2-7, with TRBD1 matching over 10 bases. Germline-derived CDR1 and CDR2 are MDHEN and SYDVKM. The CDR3 has 15 residues. J gave up 9 bases and V 6 bases, and 14 bases lay outside the gene matches. The CDR3 DNA sequence: TGTGCCAGCAGCCTAGCAGACAGGGGGCGGGACGTGCAGTACTTC. It is translated as CASSLADRGRDVQYF.

This sequence joins TRBV29-1 and TRBJ2-5, with D hard to call. There are 13 residues in the CDR3. Germline V gene data show CDR1 as SQVTM and CDR2 as ANQGSEA. The V gene lost 3 bases and the J gene lost 3 bases, with 11 bases spanning the gap. The CDR3 region is CSVERLRKETQYF. The CDR3 coding sequence is TGCAGCGTTGAGAGGCTACGGAAAGAGACCCAGTACTTC.

V is TRBV27 and J is TRBJ1-5; D possibly corresponds to TRBD1 (5 bases). V lost 6 bases and J 6 bases, leaving 18 bases between the germline ends. The germline gives CDR1 MNHEY, CDR2 SMNVEV (reference sequence). The CDR3 runs to 15 residues. The CDR3 here is CASSQLSGGGQPQHF. In DNA, the CDR3 is TGTGCCAGCAGCCAGCTCTCGGGGGGGGGTCAGCCCCAGCATTTT.

As regards this clone: The same CDR3 is also encoded by other DNA sequences in this sample. The genes are TRBV2 and TRBJ1-1; tentatively, D is TRBD1 (6 bases). Trimming shortened V by 4 bases and J by 2 bases, and 8 bases separated the two germline ends. Germline V gene data show CDR1 as SNHLY and CDR2 as FYNNEI. This CDR3 region has 13 residues. CDR3 sequence reads: CASSGQVNTEAFF. The DNA of the CDR3 is TGTGCCAGCAGTGGACAGGTTAACACTGAAGCTTTCTTT.

In the case of this clone: Distinct nucleotide sequences in the sample also encode this CDR3. The chain links TRBV5-1 to TRBJ2-3, with TRBD1 as a possible D gene (6 bases). This CDR3 spans 15 amino acids. Germline V lookup: CDR1 SGHRS, CDR2 YFSETQ. Trimming shortened V by 1 base and J by 1 base, and 10 bases separated the two germline ends. In nucleotides, the CDR3 is TGCGCCAGCAGCTTGAGTCCAGGGGGCACAGATACGCAGTATTTT. Encoded protein: CASSLSPGGTDTQYF. Full variable domain (rest looked up from reference TRBV5-1 and TRBJ2-3): KAGVTQTPRYLIKTRGQQVTLSCSPISGHRSVSWYQQTPGQGLQFLFEYFSETQRNKGNFPGRFSGRQFSNSRSEMNVSTLELGDSALYLCASSLSPGGTDTQYFGPGTRLTVL.

On this clone: Additional DNA sequences in this sample encode the identical CDR3. The rearrangement joins TRBV7-2 to TRBJ2-7, with a weak D call TRBD2 (6 bases). Trimming shortened V by 3 bases and J by 0 bases, and 9 bases separated the two germline ends. Germline assignment: CDR1 SGHTA and CDR2 FQGNSA. There are 14 residues in the CDR3. CDR3 coding DNA: TGTGCCAGCAGCTTTAGCGGTAGCTCCTACGAGCAGTACTTC. Residues: CASSFSGSSYEQYF.

This chain uses TRBV19 with TRBJ1-2; D is unresolved. The CDR3 covers 11 residues. CDR1 and CDR2 from the germline V gene are LNHDA and SQIVND (reference sequence). V was shortened by 6 bases and J by 10 bases, with 12 bases between the two germline ends. CDR3 DNA: TGTGCCAGTAGCCCTGGGAGGTCCTACACCTTC. Translation: CASSPGRSYTF.

The V and J genes are TRBV7-9 and TRBJ2-3; D gene ambiguous. Looked up from germline, CDR1 is SEHNR and CDR2 is FQNEAQ (reference sequence). The CDR3 runs 12 residues. The ends were cut back, 5 bases at V and 2 bases at J, with 5 bases in the middle. In DNA, the CDR3 is TGTGCCAGCAGCAGGAACACAGATACGCAGTATTTT. As protein: CASSRNTDTQYF.

This chain links TRBV7-2 with TRBJ2-2; 12 nucleotides agree with TRBD2. Trimming removed 5 bases from V and 7 bases from J; junction bases left unmatched: 11. This CDR3 is built from 17 residues. Germline V gives CDR1 SGHTA, CDR2 FQGNSA. This CDR3 is CASSAGLAGGPGGELFF. In nucleotides, the CDR3 is TGTGCCAGCAGCGCGGGACTAGCGGGCGGGCCCGGCGGGGAGCTGTTTTTT.

The chain is built from TRBV28 and TRBJ2-1; a weak D match, TRBD1 (6 bases). CDR1 is MDHEN and CDR2 is SYDVKM in the germline V gene. The V end was cut by 0 bases, the J end by 6 bases, with 9 bases between. The CDR3 is 14 residues long. The CDR3 region is CASSLWETGNEQFF. CDR3 in DNA: TGTGCCAGCAGTTTATGGGAGACAGGCAATGAGCAGTTCTTC.

This chain uses TRBV5-6 with TRBJ1-3, with D possibly TRBD1 on 6 matching bases. Trimming pared 6 bases from V and 8 bases from J, leaving 15 bases between. This CDR3 spans 13 amino acids. Germline V gene data show CDR1 as SGHDT and CDR2 as YYEEEE. CDR3 region: CASTTWTEDTIYF. CDR3 in DNA: TGTGCCAGCACAACGTGGACAGAAGACACCATATATTTT.

The chain has TRBV10-3 and TRBJ2-3, with D possibly TRBD2 on 7 matching bases. CDR1 and CDR2 (germline): ENHRY, SYGVKD. The CDR3 consists of 18 residues. Trimming left V 1 base short and J 0 bases short, with 17 bases between. The CDR3 DNA is TGTGCCATCAGTGAGTGGGGCCCGGGGGGCGCTAGCACAGATACGCAGTATTTT. It translates to CAISEWGPGGASTDTQYF.

J is TRBJ2-7 and V is TRBV27, with D perhaps TRBD1 or TRBD2 (5 bases each). V lost 2 bases and J lost 3, with 14 bases in between. The CDR3 loop spans 15 amino acids. Germline-derived CDR1 and CDR2 are MNHEY and SMNVEV (reference sequence). The CDR3 DNA is TGTGCCAGCAGTTTAAAGACAGAGACTATCTACGAGCAGTACTTC. Residues: CASSLKTETIYEQYF.

V is TRBV4-2 and J is TRBJ2-2; 8 nucleotides line up with TRBD1. The CDR3 is 14 residues long. V shed 3 bases and J 7 bases; nucleotides not matched to a gene: 4. CDR1 and CDR2 from the germline V gene are LGHNA and YNFKEQ. The CDR3 bases are TGTGCCAGCAGCCACGGAGACAGGGGCGGGGAGCTGTTTTTT. Its protein is CASSHGDRGGELFF.

As to this clone: One end of the junction is discordant with germline, which a read error may explain. The chain employs TRBV15 and TRBJ2-2; D is possibly TRBD2 (5 bases). Germline V gene sequence: CDR1 LNHNV, CDR2 YYDKDF (reference sequence). This CDR3 has 14 residues. CDR3 in DNA: TGTGCCACCTTCTCGGCCCTAAAACACCGGGGAGCTGTTTTT. Translation gives CATFSALKHRGAVF.

Notes on this clone: An end of the junction does not agree with germline; a read error may underlie this. The V gene is TRBV6-1, the J gene TRBJ2-2; 10 bases align to TRBD1. The CDR3 is 15 amino acids. Germline V gene lookup returns CDR1 MNHNS and CDR2 SASEGT. CDR3 bases: TGTGCCAGCAGCGAAGGGAGGACAGGGGGGCACAAGCTGTTTTTT. It codes for CASSEGRTGGHKLFF.

A remark on this clone: Other DNA sequences in this sample translate to the same CDR3. The V call is TRBV5-4, the J call TRBJ1-3; tentative D call: TRBD1 (6 bases). The CDR3 spans 15 residues. Trimming took off 0 bases at V and 2 bases at J, with 9 bases between the two ends. Germline assignment: CDR1 SGHNT and CDR2 YYREEE (reference sequence). The CDR3 reads CASSLGQGTGNTIYF. DNA for the CDR3: TGTGCCAGCAGCTTGGGGCAGGGGACTGGAAACACCATATATTTT.

J is TRBJ2-7 and V is TRBV6-5; no definite D call. With 7 bases removed from V and 4 bases from J, the gap between germline ends came to 20 bases. Per the germline V gene, CDR1 is MNHEY and CDR2 is SVGAGI. The CDR3 contains 15 residues. CDR3 bases: TGTGCCAGCACCACCCCCCGGATTAAGGGATACGAGCAGTACTTC. Translating gives CASTTPRIKGYEQYF.

This clone was found once. V gene TRBV9 combines with J gene TRBJ1-4; 7 bases agree with TRBD1. V lost 3 bases and J lost 4; bases outside the gene matches: 6. Germline V gene data show CDR1 as SGDLS and CDR2 as YYNGEE. CDR3 length equals 15 residues. The CDR3 sequence is CASSAQQGSNEKLFF. In nucleotides, the CDR3 is TGTGCCAGCAGCGCCCAACAGGGGAGTAATGAAAAACTGTTTTTT. The full variable domain, completed using reference TRBV9 and TRBJ1-4, is DSGVTQTPKHLITATGQRVTLRCSPRSGDLSVYWYQQSLDQGLQFLIQYYNGEERAKGNILERFSAQQFPDLHSELNLSSLELGDSALYFCASSAQQGSNEKLFFGSGTQLSVL.

This chain joins TRBV11-2 and TRBJ2-7; D gene ambiguous. Germline V gives CDR1 SGHAT, CDR2 FQNNGV. V was pared by 1 base and J by 2 bases, with 15 bases between. The length of the CDR3 is 16 residues. The CDR3 DNA reads TGTGCCAGCAGCTTAGTTTCGGGTGCACAAACCTACGAGCAGTACTTC. This translates into CASSLVSGAQTYEQYF.